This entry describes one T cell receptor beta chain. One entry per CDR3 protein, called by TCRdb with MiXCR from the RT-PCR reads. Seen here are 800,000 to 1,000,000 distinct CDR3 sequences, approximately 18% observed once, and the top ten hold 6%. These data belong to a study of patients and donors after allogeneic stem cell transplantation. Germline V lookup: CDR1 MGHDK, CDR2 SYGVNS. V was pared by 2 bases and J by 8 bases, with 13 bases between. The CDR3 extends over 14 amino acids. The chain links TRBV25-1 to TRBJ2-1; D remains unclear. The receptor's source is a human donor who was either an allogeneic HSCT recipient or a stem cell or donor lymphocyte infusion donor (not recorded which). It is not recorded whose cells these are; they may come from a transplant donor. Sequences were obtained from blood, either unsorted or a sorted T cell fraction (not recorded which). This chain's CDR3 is CASSEGEALDEQFF. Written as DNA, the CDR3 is TGTGCCAGCAGTGAAGGGGAAGCGCTCGATGAGCAGTTCTTC.